This is a list of T cell receptor beta chains from one sample in a study of cytomegalovirus exposure and HLA in healthy donors. Method: immunoSEQ multiplex PCR; TCRdb's copy keeps in-frame clones and lacks some. In the table there are about 60,000 clones, about 96% of which are singletons. Sequencing was done on a sample of PBMCs. Source of these receptors: a man between 18 and 29 years old in good health and CMV-seronegative. Both conserved end residues are part of each CDR3. A row's size may be missing; if present it is once, few, many or a size class.

V: TRBV27; size: .; J: TRBJ1-5; CDR3: CASSPRKGGNQPQHF
V: TRBV6-4; size: .; J: TRBJ2-3; CDR3: CASSDGQGADTQYF
V: TRBV5-1; size: .; J: TRBJ2-7; CDR3: CASSSQGVSEQYF
V: TRBV10-1; size: .; J: TRBJ2-7; CDR3: CASSELQGYEQYF
V: TRBV28; size: .; J: TRBJ2-7; CDR3: CASSLEQGRSEQYF
V: TRBV6-5; size: .; J: TRBJ1-3; CDR3: CASSTGASGNTIYF
V: TRBV5-1; size: .; J: TRBJ2-3; CDR3: CASSGFRGGGYTDTQYF
V: TRBV18; size: .; J: TRBJ2-6; CDR3: CASSPPGVGANVLTF
V: TRBV5-1; size: .; J: TRBJ2-7; CDR3: CASSFRLANYEQYF
V: TRBV6-1; size: .; J: TRBJ1-5; CDR3: CASSLNQPQHF
V: TRBV5-4; size: .; J: TRBJ1-1; CDR3: CASSLERTGSEAFF
V: TRBV29-1; size: .; J: TRBJ2-5; CDR3: CSVRPLGQQETQYF
V: TRBV27; size: .; J: TRBJ1-3; CDR3: CASSLGQPFGNTIYF
V: TRBV5-1; size: .; J: TRBJ2-1; CDR3: CASSLAVRPDNEQFF
V: TRBV19; size: .; J: TRBJ2-7; CDR3: CASSIAGLADSYEQYF
V: TRBV6-1; size: few; J: TRBJ2-7; CDR3: CASSEVTGGSNEQYF
V: TRBV19; size: .; J: TRBJ2-3; CDR3: CASSRTSPADTQYF
V: TRBV7-8; size: .; J: TRBJ2-3; CDR3: CASTPMGTAPIDTQYF
V: TRBV5-1; size: once; J: TRBJ2-5; CDR3: CASSLVGAPGETQYF
V: TRBV9; size: .; J: TRBJ1-4; CDR3: CASSVGGTNEKLFF
V: TRBV27; size: .; J: TRBJ2-1; CDR3: CASSLSLAASYNEQFF
V: TRBV30; size: .; J: TRBJ2-6; CDR3: CAWSGGSGANVLTF
V: TRBV7-9; size: .; J: TRBJ2-1; CDR3: CASSPSATSGRPPYNEQFF
V: TRBV11-2; size: .; J: TRBJ2-3; CDR3: CASSLTGSTDTQYF
V: TRBV5-4; size: .; J: TRBJ2-1; CDR3: CASSFGTSGSNEQFF
V: TRBV9; size: .; J: TRBJ1-1; CDR3: CASSARGGEGTEAFF
V: TRBV5-1; size: .; J: TRBJ2-7; CDR3: CASSLPPRPALRVYEQYF
V: TRBV5-1; size: .; J: TRBJ2-1; CDR3: CASSVLAGGRMDEQFF
V: TRBV28; size: .; J: TRBJ1-1; CDR3: CASRPRDRGPGRTEAFF
V: TRBV2; size: .; J: TRBJ1-3; CDR3: CASTSGRGLSGNTIYF
V: TRBV10-1; size: few; J: TRBJ2-3; CDR3: CASSEDRVADTQYF
V: TRBV20-1; size: .; J: TRBJ2-3; CDR3: CSVTSTDTQYF
V: TRBV28; size: .; J: TRBJ2-7; CDR3: CASSLSFFHQGAPTYEQYF
V: TRBV6-5; size: .; J: TRBJ2-1; CDR3: CASSYSLGLAGNEQFF
V: TRBV14; size: .; J: TRBJ1-2; CDR3: CASSPRQGYGYTF
V: TRBV9; size: .; J: TRBJ2-2; CDR3: CASSGNTGTKAGELFF
V: TRBV30; size: .; J: TRBJ1-5; CDR3: CAWQEGASNQPQHF
V: TRBV28; size: once; J: TRBJ2-1; CDR3: CASQLGYNEQFF
V: TRBV27; size: .; J: TRBJ2-7; CDR3: CASRLETGFYEQYF
V: TRBV9; size: .; J: TRBJ1-3; CDR3: CASSEDRRSGNTIYF
V: TRBV9; size: .; J: TRBJ2-1; CDR3: CASSAQDQLWGEQFF